The rows below give T cell receptor beta chains drawn from one sample of a study of identical twins. TCRdb independently ran MiXCR on the 5' RACE reads; one entry per CDR3 protein. The profile shows 1.5 million to 2 million distinct CDR3 sequences, roughly 35% of them singletons. Sequencing was performed on cord blood. These receptor sequences come from a newborn girl in good health. Both conserved end residues are part of each CDR3. The D gene is left open where the match is weak. Clone size is shown for a subset of rows, as once, few, many or a class of expanded clone.

V gene	J gene	D gene	clone size	CDR3 protein	CDR3 DNA
TRBV20-1	TRBJ2-2	TRBD1	-	CSALPGTGGTGELFF	TGCAGTGCCCTCCCGGGGACAGGGGGCACCGGGGAGCTGTTTTTT
TRBV3-1	TRBJ2-1	TRBD2	once	CASSQTSDYNEQFF	TGTGCCAGCAGCCAAACTAGCGACTACAATGAGCAGTTCTTC
TRBV5-5	TRBJ1-6	TRBD1	few	CASSMGQALDYNSPLHF	TGTGCCAGCAGCATGGGACAGGCCTTGGATTATAATTCACCCCTCCACTTT
TRBV6-1	TRBJ2-5	-	-	CASREILQAGETQYF	TGTGCCAGCAGGGAGATACTTCAAGCCGGGGAGACCCAGTACTTC
TRBV18	TRBJ1-5	-	-	CPSSPRPGQPQHF	TGTCCCAGCTCACCACGTCCCGGCCAGCCCCAGCATTTT
TRBV3-1	TRBJ2-6	TRBD1	-	CASSSGTGGTGANVLTF	TGTGCCAGCAGCTCCGGGACAGGGGGGACTGGGGCCAACGTCCTGACTTTC
TRBV18	TRBJ2-1	-	-	CASSRTVNNEQFF	TGTGCCAGCTCAAGGACAGTTAACAATGAGCAGTTCTTC
TRBV10-3	TRBJ1-2	-	many	CAISDFVDYTF	TGTGCCATCAGTGATTTCGTCGACTACACCTTC
TRBV29-1	TRBJ2-7	TRBD1	many	CSVVYRGEQYF	TGCAGCGTCGTCTACAGGGGCGAGCAGTACTTC
TRBV24-1	TRBJ2-7	-	-	CATSDLRDSAYNEQYF	TGTGCCACCAGTGATTTGCGGGACTCCGCCTACAATGAGCAGTACTTC
TRBV25-1	TRBJ2-7	-	-	CASSRECLYEQYF	TGTGCCAGCAGTCGGGAGTGCCTCTACGAGCAGTACTTC
TRBV20-1	TRBJ2-3	TRBD2	few	CSASAGGSTDTQYF	TGCAGTGCTAGTGCCGGGGGGAGCACAGATACGCAGTATTTT
TRBV5-1	TRBJ1-5	-	-	CASSLEIDRRVWDRPQHF	TGCGCCAGCAGCTTGGAAATAGATAGGAGGGTCTGGGATCGGCCCCAGCATTTT
TRBV3-1	TRBJ2-1	-	many	CASRRQASSYNEQFF	TGTGCCAGCAGAAGACAGGCGAGCTCCTACAATGAGCAGTTCTTC
TRBV6-2/TRBV6-3	TRBJ1-4	TRBD1	few	CASSYWTGAKKATNEKLFF	TGTGCCAGCAGTTACTGGACAGGGGCCAAAAAAGCAACTAATGAAAAACTGTTTTTT
TRBV11-3	TRBJ1-5	TRBD1	-	CASSGQGLGQPQHF	TGTGCCAGCAGCGGACAGGGGTTAGGGCAGCCCCAGCATTTT
TRBV28	TRBJ2-2	TRBD2	-	CASSPWRGDTGELFF	TGTGCCAGCAGTCCTTGGCGGGGGGACACCGGGGAGCTGTTTTTT
TRBV6-4	TRBJ2-3	TRBD1	few	CASSDGTGADTQYF	TGTGCCAGCAGTGACGGGACAGGGGCAGATACGCAGTATTTT
TRBV3-1	TRBJ2-7	TRBD1	-	CASSLLSGGVDEQYF	TGTGCCAGCAGCCTTCTGTCAGGGGGCGTGGACGAGCAGTACTTC
TRBV7-9	TRBJ1-2	-	-	CASSLGVPANYGYTF	TGTGCCAGCAGCTTAGGGGTCCCAGCTAACTATGGCTACACCTTC
TRBV7-9	TRBJ1-1	-	few	CASSFRGQNAFF	TGTGCCAGCAGCTTCCGGGGACAAAACGCTTTCTTT
TRBV30	TRBJ2-1	-	-	CAHGASYNEQFF	TGTGCCCACGGGGCCTCCTACAATGAGCAGTTCTTC
TRBV28	TRBJ2-3	TRBD1	many	CASSKTTGKVLEGRHADTQYF	TGTGCCAGCAGCAAAACGACAGGGAAGGTGCTAGAGGGTCGACATGCAGATACGCAGTATTTT
TRBV19	TRBJ1-5	-	few	CASSIDRDDNQPQHF	TGTGCCAGTAGTATAGACAGGGACGACAATCAGCCCCAGCATTTT
TRBV4-2	TRBJ2-7	TRBD2	-	CASSQDLAGTFYSYEQYF	TGTGCCAGCAGCCAAGATCTAGCGGGGACCTTCTACTCCTACGAGCAGTACTTC
TRBV7-8	TRBJ2-5	-	-	CASSLEGRIYNEQYF	TGTGCCAGCAGCTTAGAGGGGCGGATCTACAATGAGCAGTACTTC
TRBV10-3	TRBJ2-7	-	-	CATGRDVTYEQYF	TGTGCCACCGGCCGGGACGTTACCTACGAGCAGTACTTC
TRBV20-1	TRBJ2-7	-	few	CSARDGRGSSYEQYF	TGCAGTGCTAGAGATGGTAGGGGGAGCTCCTACGAGCAGTACTTC
TRBV20-1	TRBJ2-5	-	few	CSGEASEETQYF	TGCAGTGGGGAAGCGAGCGAAGAGACCCAGTACTTC
TRBV4-1	TRBJ1-4	TRBD1	once	CASSQRPRQGDEKLFF	TGCGCCAGCAGTCAACGCCCCCGACAGGGTGATGAAAAACTGTTTTTT
TRBV27	TRBJ2-1	-	-	CASSPRTGSIPYNEQFF	TGTGCCAGCAGTCCCAGGACTGGCTCGATTCCCTACAATGAGCAGTTCTTC
TRBV24-1	TRBJ2-7	-	-	CATSLAGYEQYF	TGTGCCACCAGCCTCGCAGGGTACGAGCAGTACTTC
TRBV12-3/TRBV12-4	TRBJ2-1	TRBD1	-	CASSSNRGSRSYNEQFF	TGTGCCAGCAGTTCCAACAGGGGCTCCCGATCCTACAATGAGCAGTTCTTC
TRBV6-6	TRBJ1-5	-	-	CASSYSIPQGLNQPQHF	TGTGCCAGCAGTTACTCGATCCCTCAGGGACTAAATCAGCCCCAGCATTTT
TRBV6-2/TRBV6-3	TRBJ2-3	-	-	CASSYRTWYTDTQYF	TGTGCCAGCAGTTATCGGACTTGGTACACAGATACGCAGTATTTT
TRBV27	TRBJ1-1	-	-	CASSLKGYTEAFF	TGTGCCAGCAGTTTAAAGGGCTACACTGAAGCTTTCTTT
TRBV12-3/TRBV12-4	TRBJ2-3	TRBD2	-	CASSSSGSNTDTQYF	TGTGCCAGCAGTTCTAGCGGGAGCAACACAGATACGCAGTATTTT
TRBV2	TRBJ2-1	TRBD1	-	CASSEIFGTGGYNEQFF	TGTGCCAGCAGTGAAATATTTGGGACAGGGGGCTACAATGAGCAGTTCTTC
TRBV20-1	TRBJ1-2	-	-	CSARDVGGGYTF	TGCAGTGCTAGAGACGTAGGGGGTGGCTACACCTTC
TRBV7-9	TRBJ1-2	TRBD1	few	CASSLHRDRGAYGYTF	TGTGCCAGCAGCTTGCACCGGGACAGGGGGGCCTATGGCTACACCTTC
TRBV11-2	TRBJ2-5	TRBD2	few	CASSLDDLAAETQYF	TGTGCCAGCAGCTTAGACGATCTAGCGGCGGAGACCCAGTACTTC
TRBV7-2	TRBJ1-2	-	once	CASSLGEVQGYGYIF	TGTGCCAGCAGCTTGGGCGAAGTACAGGGCTATGGCTACATCTTC
TRBV15	TRBJ2-6	-	few	CATSRDIAAAGANVLTF	TGTGCCACCAGCAGAGATATCGCGGCAGCTGGGGCCAACGTCCTGACTTTC
TRBV9	TRBJ2-2	-	few	CASSATGELFF	TGTGCCAGCAGCGCCACCGGGGAGCTGTTTTTT
TRBV15	TRBJ2-1	-	-	CATSRAGVMDNEQFF	TGTGCCACCAGCAGAGCAGGGGTGATGGACAATGAGCAGTTCTTC
TRBV11-2	TRBJ2-1	-	-	CASSLFYGDNEQFF	TGTGCCAGCAGCTTATTTTATGGGGACAATGAGCAGTTCTTC